This T cell receptor (beta chain) was found in a study of glioma-infiltrating T cells. The CDR3 is 12 residues long. In germline, CDR1 is SGHAT, CDR2 FQNNGV. Trimming took off 5 bases at V and 5 bases at J, with 7 bases between the two ends. Findings and caveats of the study: Non-neoplastic patients had below-expected tissue-blood divergence, while all gliomas exceeded expectation. Only very few CDR3 sequences appeared in both tissue and blood.

In this sample, this clonotype turned up a few times. Antigen specificity is unknown. Amplification of TCR alpha and beta CDR3 regions from RNA used iRepertoire nested multiplex PCR. Tissue mRNA or PBMC total RNA, roughly 100-400 ng, went into one-step reverse transcription and amplification. TCRdb re-derived calls from the multiplex PCR reads in MiXCR, one entry per CDR3 protein. Of about 130,000 distinct CDR3 sequences listed, around 25% were seen once; the top ten hold around a quarter. This receptor was identified in a human donor with low-grade glioma or glioblastoma, undergoing nonglioma brain surgery, or in good health (not recorded which). What was sequenced was glioma tissue, nonneoplastic brain tissue, or PBMCs (not recorded which). This rearrangement joins TRBV11-2 to TRBJ2-1; possibly TRBD1 for D (5 bases). CDR3 residues: CASSPTDNEQFF. The CDR3 region has the DNA TGTGCCAGCAGCCCGACAGACAATGAGCAGTTCTTC.